This TCR beta chain was found in a study of shared T cell receptors in the human thymus (dated by TCRdb to 2020 to 2022). In the study overall: The study investigated the way shared, self-reactive T-cell receptor alpha chains are produced in the human thymus.

This clone was observed a few times. No antigen is known for it. Base quality data are lacking; no much larger clone is found one base away. Library prep was done by the immunoSEQ multiplex PCR assay. Not all clones reach the TCRdb copy of this immuneACCESS table, which keeps in-frame sequences only. Checked studies attribute under half of the gap to unresolved V genes and leave the rest unexplained. In this sample the table shows some 760,000 clones, 70% to 90% of which occur a single time. The ten largest account for under 0.012% of the sample. V is shortened by 6 bases, J by 2 bases, and the region joining them spans 8 bases. Via the germline V gene, CDR1 is LGHNT and CDR2 FRNRAP. The CDR3 runs 13 residues from the cysteine to the phenylalanine. The retained sequence is limited to the CDR3, 39 bases, with the frame set at the first base. The sample was also linked to a second study, of human thymus T cells. As the second paper documents: In Finland, the donors were immunologically healthy infants who were having open corrective cardiac surgery for congenital heart defects. The thymus tissue came from surgical resects taken out during corrective cardiac surgery. Usage of V and J gene segments appeared to be biased in both the thymic and the peripheral blood repertoires. Highly overlapping thymic TCR repertoires among unrelated individuals were reported in the related research. The study characterized TCR alpha and beta repertoires from seven to nine infant thymus samples and a few related peripheral blood samples. The infant donors were roughly 6 to 250 days old, and the cohort included about 6 males and two females. Thymocytes were freed from the tissue by mechanical means and kept at -70 degrees C as pellets of roughly 9-34 million cells. A QIAsymphony instrument was used to extract genomic DNA from frozen cell pellets. Using the immunoSEQ multiplex PCR assay, the TCRB and TCRAD loci were amplified from a standardized quantity of quality-controlled genomic DNA. Amplicons spanned the V(D)J region at a length sufficient to cover the CDR3 and identify V and J genes. Through the commercial immunoSEQ service, the amplicons were sequenced on an Illumina platform. Primer bias and sequencing errors were corrected as previously described, and TCRAD and TCRB definitions were based on the IMGT database. The repertoires were analysed using immunoSEQ Analyzer 3.0 and VDJTools for basic statistics, V/J segment usage, diversity estimates, rarefaction and pairwise overlap. Diversity was estimated using the Chao1, ChaoE, Efron-Thisted, Shannon and inverse Simpson indices, and was also estimated on datasets down-sampled to the size of the smallest sample. Repertoire overlap used strict matching of CDR3 nucleotide sequence, V gene and J gene, with Jaccard-based multidimensional scaling clustering. On average, approximately 860,000 unique TCRB clonotypes were obtained from thymus samples, compared with approximately 84,000 from blood samples.

The clonotype comes from a girl in the first two years of life with a congenital heart defect. Donor details come from another sample of the same person, matched by shared clones. The chain employs TRBV12-5 and TRBJ1-3; perhaps TRBD1 is the D gene, with 5 bases matching. The sequencing sample was made of thymocytes. The DNA sequence reads TGTGCTAGTGGGCAGGGTCCTGGAAACACCATATATTTT. Its translation reads: CASGQGPGNTIYF. With all but the CDR3 taken from the reference TRBV12-5 and TRBJ1-3 genes, the full variable domain is: DARVTQTPRHKVTEMGQEVTMRCQPILGHNTVFWYRQTMMQGLELLAYFRNRAPLDDSGMPKDRFSAEMPDATLATLKIQPSEPRDSAVYFCASGQGPGNTIYFGEGSWLTVV.